This T cell receptor beta chain appears in the sequencing data of a study of graft-versus-host responses after intestinal transplantation. At the level of the study: Every recipient had anti-thymocyte globulin induction and about three years of tacrolimus plus steroids. Findings and caveats of the study: High graft-versus-host to host-versus-graft clonal ratios were seen in allografts of patients with graft-donor T cell macrochimerism. Some GvH clones were seen earlier in gut or blood, suggesting intestinal origin. Peak circulating GvH clone levels were associated with early post-transplant HvG declines.

Here immunoSEQ multiplex PCR was the method, and the copy in TCRdb shows in-frame clones only, minus some. The sample lists about 97,000 clones; around nine tenths were seen once. About this clone: Antigen specificity is unknown.

The origin of this receptor is a human patient who received an intestinal transplant, so some T cells may come from the graft donor. The source was PBMCs, collected 450 to 460 days after intestinal transplant.

The CDR3 is CASSLAGGTSSYEQYF. The CDR3, as DNA: TGTGCCAGCAGCTTGGCCGGGGGCACCAGCTCCTACGAGCAGTACTTC. The J gene is TRBJ2-7, the V gene TRBV7-9; possibly TRBD1 or TRBD2 for D (6 bases each). V was pared by 3 bases and J by 0 bases, with 15 bases between. CDR3 length equals 16 residues. The germline gives CDR1 SEHNR, CDR2 FQNEAQ (reference sequence).